A single sample gave rise to the 14 T cell receptor beta chains below, sequenced in a study of graft-versus-host responses after intestinal transplantation. The antigens these receptors bind are not known. This table comes from immunoSEQ multiplex PCR, and its TCRdb copy is limited to in-frame clones, with some not included. The sample holds 150,000 or so clones, 92% seen once. Sequenced material: unstimulated CD4+ T cells sorted from spleen or lymph node cells, taken before intestinal transplant. The receptors come from a human donor who received an intestinal transplant.

The genes are TRBV28 and TRBJ1-1, with D possibly matching TRBD1 (5 bases). From germline, CDR1 is MDHEN and CDR2 SYDVKM. This CDR3 spans 12 amino acids. Trimming took 7 bases from V and 4 from J, leaving 10 bases between them. The CDR3 protein is CASTAGFTEAFF. In nucleotides, the CDR3 is TGTGCCAGCACCGCAGGGTTCACTGAAGCTTTCTTT.

CDR3 nucleotide sequence: TGTGCCAGCAGCCTGATGAATGAGCAGTTCTTC. This codes for CASSLMNEQFF. This chain joins TRBV14 and TRBJ2-1, with D uncertain. CDR1 and CDR2 (germline): SGHDN, FVKESK. The CDR3 is 11 residues long. The ends were cut back, 4 bases at V and 7 bases at J, with 5 bases in the middle.

The genes are TRBV4-1 and TRBJ2-1, with D unresolved. The V gene's germline CDR1 is MGHRA and CDR2 YSYEKL. The CDR3 totals 15 residues. The ends were cut back, 0 bases at V and 5 bases at J, with 11 bases in the middle. The CDR3 is CASSQDGLVDNEQFF. CDR3 in DNA: TGCGCCAGCAGCCAAGATGGGCTAGTGGACAATGAGCAGTTCTTC.

The chain uses TRBV28 and TRBJ2-7; TRBD2 aligns across 11 bases. The germline CDR1 and CDR2 sequences are MDHEN and SYDVKM. The CDR3 consists of 15 residues. After removal of 4 bases from V and 4 bases from J, the junction contained 6 bases not matched to a gene. The CDR3 spells CASSSGTSGLYEQYF. CDR3 nucleotide sequence: TGTGCCAGCAGTTCTGGGACTAGCGGCCTTTACGAGCAGTACTTC.

The V gene is TRBV11-3, the J gene TRBJ1-6; TRBD1 is a possible D gene (5 bases). V lost 3 bases and J lost 10, with 16 bases in between. This CDR3 spans 15 amino acids. Germline CDR1 is SGHNT and CDR2 is YENEEA. The CDR3 DNA reads as TGTGCCAGCAGCTTGGACACCCGTGCGCGGTCACCCCTCCACTTT. It encodes CASSLDTRARSPLHF.

This clone came up once. The CDR3 here is CAWRRGLDTEAFF. DNA of the CDR3: TGTGCCTGGAGGCGGGGCCTGGACACTGAAGCTTTCTTT. The chain has TRBV30 and TRBJ1-1; tentative D call: TRBD1 (5 bases). In germline, CDR1 is GTSNPN, CDR2 SVGIG (reference sequence). V shed 3 bases and J shed 3 bases, with 11 bases lying between them. The CDR3 covers 13 residues.

The CDR3 region has the DNA TGTGCCAGCAGGACTAGCGGGAGTTCTGGCAATGAGCAGTTCTTC. Its protein product is CASRTSGSSGNEQFF. This sequence joins TRBV7-2 and TRBJ2-1, with 12 bases fitting TRBD2. V gave up 6 bases and J gave up 6 bases; unmatched junction bases: 6. Germline-derived CDR1 and CDR2 are SGHTA and FQGNSA. CDR3 length equals 15 residues.

The chain uses TRBV29-1 and TRBJ1-2; 8 nucleotides match TRBD1. The CDR3 has 16 residues. V lost 4 bases to trimming and J lost 0 bases; unmatched junction nucleotides: 10. CDR1 is SQVTM, CDR2 ANQGSEA, per germline. CDR3 protein: CSVGRRQGPANYGYTF. For the CDR3, the DNA is TGCAGCGTTGGTCGAAGACAGGGGCCAGCTAACTATGGCTACACCTTC.

The chain combines TRBV12-5 with TRBJ1-2, with TRBD1 matching over 9 bases. This CDR3 contains 13 residues. CDR1 and CDR2 from the germline V gene are LGHNT and FRNRAP. The V and J ends lost 6 bases and 8 bases, in that order; junction bases with no gene match: 7. The CDR3 region has the DNA TGTGCTAGTGGGCCAGGGACAGGGAGAGGCTACACCTTC. It translates to CASGPGTGRGYTF.

The CDR3 sequence is CASSLRTSESTDTQYF. The CDR3 DNA reads TGCGCCAGCAGCCTCCGGACTAGCGAAAGCACAGATACGCAGTATTTT. The J gene is TRBJ2-3, the V gene TRBV5-1; 9 nucleotides agree with TRBD2. The CDR3 is 16 residues long. The V segment lost 4 bases and the J segment 0 bases; nucleotides outside the gene matches: 6. Germline V CDR1 and CDR2: SGHRS, YFSETQ.

This sequence joins TRBV28 and TRBJ1-5, with a weak D call TRBD1 (5 bases). This CDR3 spans 14 amino acids. Per germline, CDR1 MDHEN and CDR2 SYDVKM. Trimming took 3 bases from V and 4 from J, leaving 10 bases between them. CDR3 protein: CASSLPGINQPQHF. The CDR3 bases are TGTGCCAGCAGTTTGCCAGGGATTAATCAGCCCCAGCATTTT.

The V and J genes are TRBV28 and TRBJ2-4; possibly TRBD2 for D (6 bases). The V gene lost 8 bases and the J gene lost 0 bases, with 17 bases spanning the gap. The germline gives CDR1 MDHEN, CDR2 SYDVKM. The CDR3 has 16 amino acids. In DNA, the CDR3 is TGTGCCAGCTCTGAATCCTCGGGACTAGCCAAAAACATTCAGTACTTC. This translates into CASSESSGLAKNIQYF.

The J gene is TRBJ2-5, the V gene TRBV27, with D possibly being TRBD1 or TRBD2 (5 bases each). Trimming left V 8 bases short and J 5 bases short, with 18 bases between. Germline V gives CDR1 MNHEY, CDR2 SMNVEV (reference sequence). The CDR3 is made up of 14 amino acids. CDR3 sequence reads: CASLPTGPRETQYF. The DNA for the CDR3 is TGTGCCAGCCTACCGACGGGGCCCCGGGAGACCCAGTACTTC.

This chain joins TRBV4-2 and TRBJ2-3; 16 bases line up with TRBD2. CDR3 length: 19 residues. Germline V CDR1 and CDR2: LGHNA, YNFKEQ. After removal of 0 bases from V and 4 bases from J, the junction contained 7 bases not matched to a gene. As DNA, the CDR3 is TGTGCCAGCAGCCAAGAAGGGACTAGCGGGAGGGGAGGCGCAGATACGCAGTATTTT. It is translated as CASSQEGTSGRGGADTQYF.